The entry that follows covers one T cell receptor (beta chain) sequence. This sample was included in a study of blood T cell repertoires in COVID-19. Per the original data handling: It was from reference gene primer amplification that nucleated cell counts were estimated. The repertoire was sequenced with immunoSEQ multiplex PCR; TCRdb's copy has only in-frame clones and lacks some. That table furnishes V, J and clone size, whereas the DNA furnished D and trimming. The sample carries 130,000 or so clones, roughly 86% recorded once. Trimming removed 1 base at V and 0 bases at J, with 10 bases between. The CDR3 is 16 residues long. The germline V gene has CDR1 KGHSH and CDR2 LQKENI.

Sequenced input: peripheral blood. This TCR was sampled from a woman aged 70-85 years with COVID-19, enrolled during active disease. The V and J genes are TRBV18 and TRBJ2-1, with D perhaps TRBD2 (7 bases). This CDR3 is CASSPLGGASYNEQFF. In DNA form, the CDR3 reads TGTGCCAGCTCACCACTGGGGGGGGCCTCCTACAATGAGCAGTTCTTC. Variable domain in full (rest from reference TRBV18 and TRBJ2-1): NAGVMQNPRHLVRRRGQEARLRCSPMKGHSHVYWYRQLPEEGLKFMVYLQKENIIDESGMPKERFSAEFPKEGPSILRIQQVVRGDSAAYFCASSPLGGASYNEQFFGPGTRLTVL.